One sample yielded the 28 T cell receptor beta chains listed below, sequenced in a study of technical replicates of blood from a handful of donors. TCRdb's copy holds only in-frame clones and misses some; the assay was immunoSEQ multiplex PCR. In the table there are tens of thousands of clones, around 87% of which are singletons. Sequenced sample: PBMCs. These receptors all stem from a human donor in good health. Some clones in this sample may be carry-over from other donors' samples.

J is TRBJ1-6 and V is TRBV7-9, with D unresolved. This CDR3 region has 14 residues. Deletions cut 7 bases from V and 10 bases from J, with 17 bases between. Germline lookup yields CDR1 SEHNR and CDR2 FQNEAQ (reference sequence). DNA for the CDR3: TGTGCCAGCACCCCGGCGGAGGGCCGGTCACCCCTCCACTTT. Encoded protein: CASTPAEGRSPLHF.

This CDR3 reads CASSQGLGTDTQYF. The CDR3 DNA reads as TGTGCCAGCAGTCAGGGGCTGGGCACAGATACGCAGTATTTT. The chain has TRBV11-3 and TRBJ2-3, with D possibly being TRBD1 (6 bases). V lost 6 bases and J lost 1, with 11 bases in between. The CDR3 contains 14 residues. The germline V gene has CDR1 SGHNT and CDR2 YENEEA.

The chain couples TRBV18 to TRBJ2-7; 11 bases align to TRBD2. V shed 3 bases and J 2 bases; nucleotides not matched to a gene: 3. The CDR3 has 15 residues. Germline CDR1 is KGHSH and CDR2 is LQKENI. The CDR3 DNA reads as TGTGCCAGCTCACCTGCTAGCGGGGGGACCTACGAGCAGTACTTC. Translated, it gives CASSPASGGTYEQYF.

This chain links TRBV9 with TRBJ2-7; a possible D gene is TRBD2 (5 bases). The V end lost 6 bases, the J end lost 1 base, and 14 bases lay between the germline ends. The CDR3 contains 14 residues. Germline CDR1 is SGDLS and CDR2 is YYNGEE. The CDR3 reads CASNNAGNSYEQYF. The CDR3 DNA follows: TGTGCCAGCAACAACGCCGGGAATTCCTACGAGCAGTACTTC.

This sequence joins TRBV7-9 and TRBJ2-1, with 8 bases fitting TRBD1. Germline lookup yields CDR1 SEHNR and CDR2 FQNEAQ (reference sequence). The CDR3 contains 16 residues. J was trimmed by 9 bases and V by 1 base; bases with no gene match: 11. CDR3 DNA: TGTGCCAGCAGCTTAGTCGGAGGCGAGACAGGGGCTGAGCAGTTCTTC. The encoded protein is CASSLVGGETGAEQFF.

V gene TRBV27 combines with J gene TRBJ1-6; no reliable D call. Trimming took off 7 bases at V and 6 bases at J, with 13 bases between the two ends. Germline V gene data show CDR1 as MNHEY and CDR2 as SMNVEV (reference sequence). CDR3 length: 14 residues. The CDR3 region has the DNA TGTGCCAGCACCCGGACTGCTACTAATTCACCCCTCCACTTT. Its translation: CASTRTATNSPLHF.

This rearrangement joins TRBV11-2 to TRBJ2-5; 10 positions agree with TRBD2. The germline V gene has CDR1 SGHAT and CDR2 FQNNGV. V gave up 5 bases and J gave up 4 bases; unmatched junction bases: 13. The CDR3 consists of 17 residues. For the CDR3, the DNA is TGTGCCAGCAGCCCCCGTTCAGCGGGAGGGATGGGAGAGACCCAGTACTTC. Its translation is CASSPRSAGGMGETQYF.

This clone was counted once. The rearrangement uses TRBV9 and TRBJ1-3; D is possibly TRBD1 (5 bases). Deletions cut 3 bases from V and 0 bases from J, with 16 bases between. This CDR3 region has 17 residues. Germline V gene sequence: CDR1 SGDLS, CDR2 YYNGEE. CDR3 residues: CASSANRGGPSGNTIYF. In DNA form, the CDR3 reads TGTGCCAGCAGCGCTAACCGGGGGGGACCCTCTGGAAACACCATATATTTT.

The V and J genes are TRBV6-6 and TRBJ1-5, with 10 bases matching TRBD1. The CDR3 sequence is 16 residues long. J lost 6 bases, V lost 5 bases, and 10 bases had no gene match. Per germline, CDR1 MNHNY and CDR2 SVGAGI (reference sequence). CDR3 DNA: TGTGCCAGCAGTCCCCAGGACAGGGGGGTTTTTCAGCCCCAGCATTTT. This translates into CASSPQDRGVFQPQHF.

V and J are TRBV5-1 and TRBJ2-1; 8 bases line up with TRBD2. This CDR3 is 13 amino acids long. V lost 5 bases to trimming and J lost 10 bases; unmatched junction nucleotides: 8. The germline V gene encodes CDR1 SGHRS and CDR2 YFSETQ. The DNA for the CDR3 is TGCGCCAGCAGAACAAGCGGGAGCGCGGAGCAGTTCTTC. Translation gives CASRTSGSAEQFF.

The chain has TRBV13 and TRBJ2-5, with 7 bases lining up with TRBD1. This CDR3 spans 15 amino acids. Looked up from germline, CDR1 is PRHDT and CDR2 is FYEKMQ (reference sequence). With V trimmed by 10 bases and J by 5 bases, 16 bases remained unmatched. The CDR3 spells CAINPTGKGAETQYF. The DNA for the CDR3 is TGTGCCATCAATCCCACAGGGAAGGGGGCGGAGACCCAGTACTTC.

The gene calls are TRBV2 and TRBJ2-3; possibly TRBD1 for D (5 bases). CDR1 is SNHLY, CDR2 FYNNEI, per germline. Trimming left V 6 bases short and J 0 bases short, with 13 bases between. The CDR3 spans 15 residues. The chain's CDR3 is CASRSRGSSTDTQYF. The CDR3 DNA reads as TGTGCCAGCAGGAGTAGGGGATCTAGCACAGATACGCAGTATTTT.

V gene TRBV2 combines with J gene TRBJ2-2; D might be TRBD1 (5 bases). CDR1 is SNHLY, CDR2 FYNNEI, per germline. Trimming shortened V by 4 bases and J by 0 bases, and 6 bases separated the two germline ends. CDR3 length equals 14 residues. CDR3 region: CASSARANTGELFF. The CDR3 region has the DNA TGTGCCAGCAGTGCCAGGGCGAACACCGGGGAGCTGTTTTTT.

CDR3 sequence reads: CASNSGQGIGEQYF. The DNA of the CDR3 is TGTGCCAGCAACTCGGGACAGGGGATCGGCGAGCAGTACTTC. This chain connects TRBV6-1 to TRBJ2-7; 10 bases match TRBD1. The V gene's germline CDR1 is MNHNS and CDR2 SASEGT. The V segment lost 7 bases and the J segment 6 bases; nucleotides outside the gene matches: 9. The CDR3 has 14 residues.

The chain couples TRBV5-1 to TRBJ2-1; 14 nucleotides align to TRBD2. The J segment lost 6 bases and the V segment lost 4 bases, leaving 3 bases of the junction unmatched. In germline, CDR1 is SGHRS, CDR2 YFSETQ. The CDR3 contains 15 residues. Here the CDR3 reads CASSPGLAGVNEQFF. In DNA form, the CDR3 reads TGCGCCAGCAGCCCGGGACTAGCGGGGGTCAATGAGCAGTTCTTC.

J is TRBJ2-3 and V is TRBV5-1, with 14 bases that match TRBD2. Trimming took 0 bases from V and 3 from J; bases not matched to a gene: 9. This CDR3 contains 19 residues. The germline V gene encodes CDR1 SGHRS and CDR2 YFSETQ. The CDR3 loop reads CASSLAGLAGGLLTDTQYF. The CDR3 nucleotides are TGCGCCAGCAGCTTGGCTGGACTAGCGGGGGGACTGCTGACAGATACGCAGTATTTT.

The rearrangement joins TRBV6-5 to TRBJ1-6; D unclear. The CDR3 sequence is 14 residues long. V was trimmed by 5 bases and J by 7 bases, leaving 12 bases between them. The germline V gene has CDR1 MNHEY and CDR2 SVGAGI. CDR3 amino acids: CASSVGRYNSPLHF. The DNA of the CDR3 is TGTGCCAGCAGTGTTGGGAGGTACAATTCACCCCTCCACTTT.

CDR3 DNA: TGTGCCAGCAGTGAAGGGGGGGCCTACAATGAGCAGTTCTTC. Protein sequence: CASSEGGAYNEQFF. This chain uses TRBV2 with TRBJ2-1; the D gene is possibly TRBD2 (6 bases). From germline, CDR1 is SNHLY and CDR2 FYNNEI. Deletions cut 1 base from V and 2 bases from J, with 6 bases between. This CDR3 has 14 amino acids.

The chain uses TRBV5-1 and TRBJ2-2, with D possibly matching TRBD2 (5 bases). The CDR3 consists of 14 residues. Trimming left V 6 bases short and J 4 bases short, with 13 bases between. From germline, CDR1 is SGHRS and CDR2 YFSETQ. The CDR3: CASTYFAGTGELFF. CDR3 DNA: TGCGCCAGCACTTATTTTGCGGGCACCGGGGAGCTGTTTTTT. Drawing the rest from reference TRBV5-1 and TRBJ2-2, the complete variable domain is KAGVTQTPRYLIKTRGQQVTLSCSPISGHRSVSWYQQTPGQGLQFLFEYFSETQRNKGNFPGRFSGRQFSNSRSEMNVSTLELGDSALYLCASTYFAGTGELFFGEGSRLTVL.

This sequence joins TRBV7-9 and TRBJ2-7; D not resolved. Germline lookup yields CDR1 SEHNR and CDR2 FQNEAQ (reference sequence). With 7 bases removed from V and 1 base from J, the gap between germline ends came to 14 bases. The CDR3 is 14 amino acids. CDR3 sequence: CASTWLGSSYEQYF. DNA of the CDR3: TGTGCCAGCACCTGGCTTGGTTCATCCTACGAGCAGTACTTC.

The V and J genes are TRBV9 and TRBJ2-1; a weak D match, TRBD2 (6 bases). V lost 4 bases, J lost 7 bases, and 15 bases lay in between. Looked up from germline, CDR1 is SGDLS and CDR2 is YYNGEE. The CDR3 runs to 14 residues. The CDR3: CASSPTRLENEQFF. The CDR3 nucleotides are TGTGCCAGCAGCCCAACCCGACTAGAGAATGAGCAGTTCTTC.

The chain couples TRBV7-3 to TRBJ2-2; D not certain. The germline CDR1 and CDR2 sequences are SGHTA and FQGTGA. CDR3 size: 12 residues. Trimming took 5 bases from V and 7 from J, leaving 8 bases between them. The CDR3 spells CASSPPGGELFF. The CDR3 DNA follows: TGTGCCAGCAGCCCGCCGGGCGGGGAGCTGTTTTTT.

For the CDR3, the DNA is TGTGCCTCCCAGGACAGGTTAACCTACGAGCAGTACTTC. Protein: CASQDRLTYEQYF. The chain employs TRBV7-8 and TRBJ2-7; 7 bases are a match to TRBD1. V shed 11 bases and J 2 bases; nucleotides not matched to a gene: 9. CDR1 and CDR2 (germline): SGHVS, FQNEAQ. CDR3 size: 13 residues.

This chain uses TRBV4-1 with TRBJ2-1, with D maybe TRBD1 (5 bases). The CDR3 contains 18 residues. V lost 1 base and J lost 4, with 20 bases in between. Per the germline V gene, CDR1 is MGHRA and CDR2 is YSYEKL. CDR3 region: CASSQAGLGGGYYNEQFF. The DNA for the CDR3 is TGCGCCAGCAGCCAAGCAGGGTTGGGTGGTGGGTATTACAATGAGCAGTTCTTC.

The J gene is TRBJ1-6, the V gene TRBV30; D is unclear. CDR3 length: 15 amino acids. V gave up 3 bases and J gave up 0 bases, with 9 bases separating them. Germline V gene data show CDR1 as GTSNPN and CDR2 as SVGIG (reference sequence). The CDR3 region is CAWRVGSSYNSPLHF. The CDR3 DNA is TGTGCCTGGAGGGTCGGGAGCTCCTATAATTCACCCCTCCACTTT. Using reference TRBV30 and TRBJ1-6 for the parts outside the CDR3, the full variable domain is SQTIHQWPATLVQPVGSPLSLECTVEGTSNPNLYWYRQAAGRGLQLLFYSVGIGQISSEVPQNLSASRPQDRQFILSSKKLLLSDSGFYLCAWRVGSSYNSPLHFGNGTRLTVT.

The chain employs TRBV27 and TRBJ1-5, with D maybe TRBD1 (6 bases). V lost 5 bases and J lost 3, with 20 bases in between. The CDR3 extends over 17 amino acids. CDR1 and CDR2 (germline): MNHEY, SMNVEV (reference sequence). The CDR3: CASSTYREWGHNQPQHF. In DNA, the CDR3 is TGTGCCAGCAGTACCTACAGGGAATGGGGTCACAATCAGCCCCAGCATTTT.

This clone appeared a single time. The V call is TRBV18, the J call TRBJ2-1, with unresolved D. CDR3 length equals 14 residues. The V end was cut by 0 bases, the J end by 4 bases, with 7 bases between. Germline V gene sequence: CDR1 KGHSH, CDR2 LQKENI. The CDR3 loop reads CASSPPSGYNEQFF. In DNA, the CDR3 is TGTGCCAGCTCACCACCGTCCGGGTACAATGAGCAGTTCTTC.

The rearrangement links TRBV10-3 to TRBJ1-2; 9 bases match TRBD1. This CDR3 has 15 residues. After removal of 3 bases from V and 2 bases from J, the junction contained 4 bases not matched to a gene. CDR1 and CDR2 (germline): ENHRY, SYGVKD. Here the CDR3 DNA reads TGTGCCATCAGTGAATCGGGACAGGGAAACTATGGCTACACCTTC. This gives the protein CAISESGQGNYGYTF.